Below, one TCR delta chain is given with its context. It has no known antigen specificity. No base quality values were provided; no much bigger clone lies one nucleotide off. Receptor amplification or capture employed 5' RACE. Reads for this sample came from an Illumina MiSeq. TCRdb reanalyzed the public reads with the CATT caller, and identical DNA sequences were merged afterwards. This sample is represented by 650 to 750 delta-chain clones; 22% of them were singletons. Clones ranked in the top ten supply around 41% of the sample. The data were taken from a study of delta chain sequences of gamma delta T cells (dated by TCRdb to the late 2010s). Looking up the germline V gene yields CDR1 GEAIGNYY and CDR2 EKD. Trimming takes 3 bases off V and 0 bases off J; junction bases not matched to a gene: 8. There are 17 amino acids in the CDR3, from cysteine to phenylalanine inclusive. The only DNA kept is the CDR3, 51 bases in frame from the first base.

Sequenced material: either unsorted cells or a sorted T cell fraction (not recorded which). The chain is assembled from TRDV2 and TRDJ1; 11 bases in between match TRDD3. The clonotype was recovered from a human donor in good health. DNA sequence: TGTGCCTGTGACTTCGTACTGGGGGATAGGGACACCGATAAACTCATCTTT. It specifies CACDFVLGDRDTDKLIF.